One and the same sample provided the 32 T cell receptor beta chains below, sequenced in a study of blood T cell repertoires in COVID-19. Method: immunoSEQ multiplex PCR; TCRdb's copy keeps in-frame clones and lacks some. Of 85,000 to 120,000 clones in the sample, roughly 80% were seen once. The sample consisted of peripheral blood. The receptors here all came from a woman in her sixties with acute or convalescent COVID-19.

This sequence joins TRBV5-4 and TRBJ2-7; the match to TRBD1 covers 8 bases. Per germline, CDR1 SGHNT and CDR2 YYREEE (reference sequence). V shed 6 bases, J shed 1 base, and the junction held 12 bases outside the gene matches. This CDR3 has 16 amino acids. The CDR3 is CASTLQVGQASYEQYF. In nucleotides, the CDR3 is TGTGCCAGCACCCTCCAGGTGGGACAGGCTTCCTACGAGCAGTACTTC.

The chain recombines TRBV9 with TRBJ2-1, with TRBD1 matching 11 bases. Germline V gene data show CDR1 as SGDLS and CDR2 as YYNGEE. V trimming: 2 bases; J trimming: 10 bases; junction bases outside the gene matches: 8. The CDR3 extends over 15 amino acids. The CDR3 DNA follows: TGTGCCAGCAGCGTCGGGACAGGGGGGGTAACGGAGCAGTTCTTC. It is translated as CASSVGTGGVTEQFF.

V usage is TRBV29-1 and J usage is TRBJ1-1; TRBD1 is a possible D gene (5 bases). V lost 0 bases, J lost 3 bases, and 11 bases lay in between. CDR3 length equals 14 residues. Looked up from germline, CDR1 is SQVTM and CDR2 is ANQGSEA. CDR3 amino acids: CSVEEDWGDTEAFF. CDR3 bases: TGCAGCGTTGAAGAAGACTGGGGGGACACTGAAGCTTTCTTT.

This rearrangement joins TRBV19 to TRBJ1-5, with D uncertain. The germline V gene encodes CDR1 LNHDA and CDR2 SQIVND (reference sequence). The CDR3 sequence is 15 residues long. V lost 8 bases to trimming and J lost 0 bases, with 14 bases between them. DNA of the CDR3: TGTGCCAGTGACGAGCAGGTAAATAGCAATCAGCCCCAGCATTTT. Protein: CASDEQVNSNQPQHF.

The chain joins TRBV2 to TRBJ2-2, with D perhaps matching TRBD2 (6 bases). V lost 6 bases, J lost 8 bases, and 16 bases lay in between. The CDR3 is 14 residues long. CDR1 and CDR2 (germline): SNHLY, FYNNEI. This CDR3 is CASRKDPAGGELFF. In nucleotides, the CDR3 is TGTGCCAGCAGGAAGGACCCCGCGGGGGGGGAGCTGTTTTTT.

This sequence joins TRBV2 and TRBJ1-4; 8 positions match TRBD1. The germline gives CDR1 SNHLY, CDR2 FYNNEI. This CDR3 comprises 14 residues. V shed 8 bases and J 7 bases; nucleotides not matched to a gene: 9. The CDR3 DNA is TGTGCCAGCTTACTGCAGGGGGCATCTGAAAAACTGTTTTTT. Protein product: CASLLQGASEKLFF.

The count of this clone is one. The chain employs TRBV18 and TRBJ2-2; 12 positions agree with TRBD2. The CDR3 sequence is 18 residues long. The germline V gene encodes CDR1 KGHSH and CDR2 LQKENI. J lost 6 bases, V lost 5 bases, and 13 bases had no gene match. The CDR3 DNA sequence: TGTGCCAGCTCAGCCGTCGGGCTAGCGGGAGGGTCGCCCGGGGAGCTGTTTTTT. Protein product: CASSAVGLAGGSPGELFF.

The genes are TRBV7-2 and TRBJ1-2, with D possibly being TRBD1 (6 bases). The germline CDR1 and CDR2 sequences are SGHTA and FQGNSA. The V gene lost 2 bases and the J gene lost 7 bases, with 23 bases spanning the gap. The CDR3 extends over 17 amino acids. The CDR3: CASSLNFLPGGRGGYTF. CDR3 nucleotides: TGTGCCAGCAGCTTAAACTTCCTGCCGGGTGGCAGGGGTGGCTACACCTTC.

V usage is TRBV9 and J usage is TRBJ2-5, with D perhaps TRBD2 (5 bases). The germline V gene has CDR1 SGDLS and CDR2 YYNGEE. Trimming left V 4 bases short and J 5 bases short, with 18 bases between. The CDR3 extends over 15 amino acids. CDR3 DNA sequence: TGTGCCAGCAGCTATGGGCTAGCTCCAGCCGAGACCCAGTACTTC. Its protein product is CASSYGLAPAETQYF.

This rearrangement joins TRBV7-2 to TRBJ1-5, with D unclear. Germline CDR1 and CDR2: SGHTA and FQGNSA. This CDR3 comprises 13 residues. V lost 5 bases to trimming and J lost 4 bases, with 9 bases between them. CDR3 sequence reads: CASSPSRNQPQHF. In DNA, the CDR3 is TGTGCCAGCAGCCCTAGCAGGAATCAGCCCCAGCATTTT. Drawing the rest from reference TRBV7-2 and TRBJ1-5, the complete variable domain is GAGVSQSPSNKVTEKGKDVELRCDPISGHTALYWYRQSLGQGLEFLIYFQGNSAPDKSGLPSDRFSAERTGGSVSTLTIQRTQQEDSAVYLCASSPSRNQPQHFGDGTRLSIL.

This clone was picked up a small number of times. The V and J genes are TRBV3-1 (or the pseudogene TRBV3-2) and TRBJ2-3; 10 nucleotides align to TRBD2. The length of the CDR3 is 16 residues. Germline V gene data show CDR1 as LGHDT and CDR2 as YNNKEL (reference sequence). The V gene end was trimmed by 2 bases and the J gene end by 2 bases; junction bases not matched to a gene: 4. The CDR3 here is CASSQPLAGVTDTQYF. In DNA form, the CDR3 reads TGTGCCAGCAGCCAACCTCTAGCGGGAGTCACAGATACGCAGTATTTT.

CDR3 in amino acids: CATSRDGGAVSGNTIYF. CDR3 coding DNA: TGTGCCACCAGCAGAGATGGAGGGGCAGTGTCTGGAAACACCATATATTTT. This rearrangement joins TRBV15 to TRBJ1-3; D may be TRBD1 (5 bases). The V end was cut by 0 bases, the J end by 1 base, with 13 bases between. The CDR3 covers 17 residues. Germline V CDR1 and CDR2: LNHNV, YYDKDF (reference sequence).

V usage is TRBV7-2 and J usage is TRBJ2-7, with 7 nucleotides matching TRBD2. This CDR3 region has 14 residues. Germline V gene lookup returns CDR1 SGHTA and CDR2 FQGNSA. The V segment lost 1 base and the J segment 4 bases; nucleotides outside the gene matches: 4. The DNA for the CDR3 is TGTGCCAGCAGCTTAGGGGTTAGCGGGTACGAGCAGTACTTC. Encoded protein: CASSLGVSGYEQYF.

The chain uses TRBV7-9 and TRBJ2-1, with 7 bases lining up with TRBD2. This CDR3 spans 13 amino acids. V was clipped by 7 bases and J by 5 bases; unmatched bases: 5. CDR1 SEHNR and CDR2 FQNEAQ come from the germline V gene (reference sequence). The chain's CDR3 is CASTLAANNEQFF. CDR3 bases: TGTGCCAGCACTCTAGCGGCAAACAATGAGCAGTTCTTC.

The chain couples TRBV12-3 or TRBV12-4 to TRBJ2-1; TRBD1 might be the D (6 bases). The V gene lost 6 bases and the J gene lost 14 bases, with 17 bases spanning the gap. The CDR3 spans 12 residues. The CDR3 loop reads CASRPQGGVEFF. In DNA, the CDR3 is TGTGCCAGCAGACCACAGGGTGGTGTCGAGTTCTTC.

The CDR3 protein is CAWSRGTREQFF. In DNA form, the CDR3 reads TGTGCCTGGAGTCGGGGTACGAGGGAGCAGTTCTTC. This rearrangement joins TRBV30 to TRBJ2-1; a weak D match, TRBD2 (5 bases). Trimming pared 2 bases from V and 10 bases from J, leaving 12 bases between. Germline assignment: CDR1 GTSNPN and CDR2 SVGIG (reference sequence). This CDR3 spans 12 amino acids.

This chain uses TRBV3-1 (or the pseudogene TRBV3-2) with TRBJ1-1; tentatively, D is TRBD1 (5 bases). V was pared by 1 base and J by 3 bases, with 9 bases between. There are 14 residues in the CDR3. Per the germline V gene, CDR1 is LGHDT and CDR2 is YNNKEL (reference sequence). This CDR3 reads CASSQVPGDTEAFF. CDR3 DNA sequence: TGTGCCAGCAGCCAAGTCCCGGGGGACACTGAAGCTTTCTTT.

V and J are TRBV5-4 and TRBJ2-3, with TRBD2 identical over 13 bases. Germline V gives CDR1 SGHNT, CDR2 YYREEE (reference sequence). Germline trimming cut 6 bases from V and 4 bases from J; bases unmatched to any gene: 8. This CDR3 region has 16 residues. The CDR3 loop is CASTTSGGGVADTQYF. The DNA for the CDR3 is TGTGCCAGCACTACTAGCGGGGGGGGCGTCGCAGATACGCAGTATTTT. Filled out from reference TRBV5-4 and TRBJ2-3, the complete variable domain reads ETGVTQSPTHLIKTRGQQVTLRCSSQSGHNTVSWYQQALGQGPQFIFQYYREEENGRGNFPPRFSGLQFPNYSSELNVNALELDDSALYLCASTTSGGGVADTQYFGPGTRLTVL.

The rearrangement uses TRBV30 and TRBJ2-3, with 7 bases lining up with TRBD2. CDR3 length equals 16 residues. Unmatched junction bases numbered 13, after V lost 1 base and J lost 6 bases. Looked up from germline, CDR1 is GTSNPN and CDR2 is SVGIG (reference sequence). The CDR3 region has the DNA TGTGCCTGGAGTGGGGGAGGGGTTATAGCAATGGATACGCAGTATTTT. Protein: CAWSGGGVIAMDTQYF.

J is TRBJ2-1 and V is TRBV7-9; TRBD2 agrees at 7 bases. J gave up 8 bases and V 0 bases, and 7 bases lay outside the gene matches. Germline V CDR1 and CDR2: SEHNR, FQNEAQ (reference sequence). The CDR3 is made up of 15 amino acids. CDR3 sequence: CASSLAGGRVDEQFF. CDR3 sequence (DNA): TGTGCCAGCAGCTTAGCGGGAGGGCGGGTGGATGAGCAGTTCTTC. Using reference TRBV7-9 and TRBJ2-1 for the parts outside the CDR3, the full variable domain is DTGVSQNPRHKITKRGQNVTFRCDPISEHNRLYWYRQTLGQGPEFLTYFQNEAQLEKSRLLSDRFSAERPKGSFSTLEIQRTEQGDSAMYLCASSLAGGRVDEQFFGPGTRLTVL.

The V and J genes are TRBV9 and TRBJ1-3, with D possibly being TRBD1 (6 bases). The V gene lost 1 base and the J gene lost 0 bases, with 8 bases spanning the gap. The CDR3 has 15 residues. Germline V lookup: CDR1 SGDLS, CDR2 YYNGEE. CDR3: CASSVLDSSGNTIYF. Here the CDR3 DNA reads TGTGCCAGCAGCGTACTGGACAGCTCTGGAAACACCATATATTTT. The variable domain in full, with the rest retrieved from reference TRBV9 and TRBJ1-3, is DSGVTQTPKHLITATGQRVTLRCSPRSGDLSVYWYQQSLDQGLQFLIQYYNGEERAKGNILERFSAQQFPDLHSELNLSSLELGDSALYFCASSVLDSSGNTIYFGEGSWLTVV.

In this sample, this clone turned up once. This chain connects TRBV10-3 to TRBJ2-7; D perhaps matches TRBD2 (6 bases). This CDR3 has 11 residues. The V end was cut by 10 bases, the J end by 7 bases, with 14 bases between. Germline CDR1 ENHRY, CDR2 SYGVKD. CDR3 residues: CATRSSEEQYF. The CDR3 nucleotides read TGTGCCACCAGATCTAGCGAGGAGCAGTACTTC.

This clone was seen once. The V call is TRBV2, the J call TRBJ2-7; possible D gene TRBD2, 6 bases. Trimming stripped 7 bases from V and 2 bases from J, with 12 bases between. The CDR3 is 13 amino acids. The germline CDR1 and CDR2 sequences are SNHLY and FYNNEI. In nucleotides, the CDR3 is TGTGCCAGCACGGGACTCCTCACCTACGAGCAGTACTTC. Amino acids: CASTGLLTYEQYF.

V usage is TRBV3-1 (or the pseudogene TRBV3-2) and J usage is TRBJ2-6; 7 bases are shared with TRBD1. Trimming cost V 7 bases and J 0 bases; bases outside gene matches: 9. Germline V gene lookup returns CDR1 LGHDT and CDR2 YNNKEL (reference sequence). CDR3 length equals 17 residues. The CDR3, as DNA: TGTGCCAGCACCAACCGACAGGGAAGCTCTGGGGCCAACGTCCTGACTTTC. Its protein is CASTNRQGSSGANVLTF.

CDR3 DNA: TGTGCCTGGAGTTCGGGAAGGGGGCTCGGCTACACCTTC. Translated: CAWSSGRGLGYTF. V is TRBV30 and J is TRBJ1-2, with TRBD1 identical over 7 bases. Germline V gene sequence: CDR1 GTSNPN, CDR2 SVGIG (reference sequence). Trimming cost V 2 bases and J 8 bases; bases outside gene matches: 8. The length of the CDR3 is 13 residues.

In nucleotides, the CDR3 is TGTGCCAGCGGTGGTACGAACAGCAATGAGCAGTTCTTC. This gives the protein CASGGTNSNEQFF. The chain joins TRBV6-4 to TRBJ2-1; no reliable D call. This CDR3 is built from 13 residues. Trimming stripped 8 bases from V and 6 bases from J, with 14 bases between. CDR1 is MRHNA, CDR2 SNTAGT, per germline.

This chain joins TRBV5-1 and TRBJ2-6; D not resolved. Germline-derived CDR1 and CDR2 are SGHRS and YFSETQ. The ends were cut back, 4 bases at V and 2 bases at J, with 13 bases in the middle. This CDR3 is 16 amino acids long. CDR3 sequence (DNA): TGCGCCAGCAGCCTAGTCTTGGCTACTGGGGCCAACGTCCTGACTTTC. Its protein product is CASSLVLATGANVLTF.

This clone has a single count. This rearrangement joins TRBV6-4 to TRBJ1-2, with D unclear. Germline CDR1 and CDR2: MRHNA and SNTAGT. The CDR3 runs 15 residues. V was clipped by 3 bases and J by 4 bases, with 15 bases between them. The CDR3 spells CASSDSGLGLYGYTF. CDR3 sequence (DNA): TGTGCCAGCAGTGATAGTGGCCTTGGGCTCTATGGCTACACCTTC.

The rearrangement joins TRBV2 to TRBJ1-4; 7 positions agree with TRBD1. V lost 5 bases, J lost 8 bases, and 11 bases stayed unmatched. The CDR3 is 15 amino acids. CDR1 and CDR2 (germline): SNHLY, FYNNEI. The CDR3 sequence: CASSPRQGGWEKLFF. The CDR3 bases are TGTGCCAGCAGTCCTCGACAGGGCGGTTGGGAAAAACTGTTTTTT.

This chain uses TRBV10-1 with TRBJ2-1; the D is unclear. Trimming removed 6 bases at V and 10 bases at J, with 16 bases between. Per germline, CDR1 WNHNN and CDR2 SYGVQD (reference sequence). The CDR3 is made up of 13 amino acids. CDR3 protein: CASSPSRSGEQFF. CDR3 sequence (DNA): TGCGCCAGCAGCCCCAGTCGATCTGGCGAGCAGTTCTTC.

This chain connects TRBV18 to TRBJ1-1, with 8 bases identical to TRBD1. The CDR3 runs 16 residues. Germline V lookup: CDR1 KGHSH, CDR2 LQKENI. The trim removed 2 bases at V and 3 bases at J, leaving 8 bases unmatched. The CDR3 nucleotides read TGTGCCAGCTCACCAAGGTTGACGACAGGGGACACTGAAGCTTTCTTT. Translated, it gives CASSPRLTTGDTEAFF.

The J gene is TRBJ2-1, the V gene TRBV27; no firm D call. The V end lost 6 bases, the J end lost 0 bases, and 15 bases lay between the germline ends. This CDR3 contains 16 residues. Germline lookup yields CDR1 MNHEY and CDR2 SMNVEV (reference sequence). CDR3 amino acids: CASSLRYGSSYNEQFF. In DNA form, the CDR3 reads TGTGCCAGCAGCCTGAGGTACGGTAGCTCCTACAATGAGCAGTTCTTC.